The rows below give T cell receptor beta chains drawn from one sample of a study of CXCR3-negative and CXCR3-positive naive CD8 T cells. TCRdb processed the 5' RACE reads again and assigns one entry to each CDR3 protein, with no DNA. Seen in this sample are 6,000 or so distinct CDR3 sequences; the ten most common clones hold around 1.7%. The sample consisted of naive CXCR3+ CD8+ T cells from blood. Source of these receptors: a human donor in good health. Some clones in this sample may be carry-over from other donors' samples. Each CDR3 is given with its conserved first and last residue. Fields, in order: J gene, V gene, clone size, CDR3 protein. A row's size may be missing; if present it is once, few, many or a size class.

J: TRBJ2-1
V: TRBV2
size: medium-sized
CDR3: CASSEKFGGTRLSDEQFF

J: TRBJ1-1
V: TRBV10-1
size: -
CDR3: CASSESALGSTEAFF

J: TRBJ2-4
V: TRBV10-2
size: medium-sized
CDR3: CASSPGDIQYF

J: TRBJ2-7
V: TRBV29-1
size: -
CDR3: CSAGQGPPYEQYF

J: TRBJ2-7
V: TRBV10-3
size: -
CDR3: CAISDAPSGYSYEQYF

J: TRBJ2-7
V: TRBV29-1
size: -
CDR3: CSATQGYEPYF

J: TRBJ2-3
V: TRBV4-1
size: -
CDR3: CASRQGQTDTQYF

J: TRBJ2-7
V: TRBV12-3/TRBV12-4
size: -
CDR3: CASSAILAGGLYEQYF

J: TRBJ2-5
V: TRBV7-6
size: -
CDR3: CASILASETQYF

J: TRBJ2-2
V: TRBV6-6
size: medium-sized
CDR3: CASSYPGRNTGELFF

J: TRBJ2-5
V: TRBV7-9
size: medium-sized
CDR3: CASSLWVEVGTSGSGYQETQYF

J: TRBJ2-7
V: TRBV29-1
size: -
CDR3: CSVGGGADYEQYF

J: TRBJ2-7
V: TRBV4-1
size: -
CDR3: CASSPGGTGAYEQYF

J: TRBJ2-5
V: TRBV4-3
size: -
CDR3: CASSPRAGGRLETQYF

J: TRBJ1-1
V: TRBV10-2
size: -
CDR3: CASSDSGQGTLEAFF

J: TRBJ1-2
V: TRBV15
size: medium-sized
CDR3: CATSRGTKTNGYTF

J: TRBJ1-1
V: TRBV9
size: -
CDR3: CASVGPQNTEAFF

J: TRBJ2-1
V: TRBV29-1
size: -
CDR3: CSVAPSGPSNEQFF

J: TRBJ2-1
V: TRBV23-1
size: -
CDR3: CASSPHPTPLPLEWADGYNEQFF

J: TRBJ1-1
V: TRBV20-1
size: medium-sized
CDR3: CSARDGGAAEAFF

J: TRBJ1-1
V: TRBV29-1
size: medium-sized
CDR3: CSVDTGVNTEAFF

J: TRBJ1-2
V: TRBV12-5
size: medium-sized
CDR3: CASGFLNPTPGYTF

J: TRBJ2-7
V: TRBV29-1
size: medium-sized
CDR3: CSVELIAGGLYEQYF

J: TRBJ2-3
V: TRBV10-2
size: -
CDR3: CASSEAGELDTQYF

J: TRBJ2-2
V: TRBV6-2/TRBV6-3
size: -
CDR3: CASSYDRLNTGELFF

J: TRBJ1-4
V: TRBV29-1
size: -
CDR3: CSVGGNEKLFF

J: TRBJ2-3
V: TRBV13
size: -
CDR3: CASSSPQFTDTQYF

J: TRBJ1-2
V: TRBV4-1
size: -
CDR3: CASSQGQGDGYTF

J: TRBJ1-1
V: TRBV29-1
size: -
CDR3: CSVEMELTEAFF

J: TRBJ1-1
V: TRBV20-1
size: medium-sized
CDR3: CSAAPFMDDWWTEAFF

J: TRBJ1-2
V: TRBV6-1
size: medium-sized
CDR3: CASSAPQGIHGYTF

J: TRBJ2-5
V: TRBV3-1
size: -
CDR3: CASSQPGSGAFQETQYF

J: TRBJ1-1
V: TRBV7-9
size: -
CDR3: CASSPDSWNTEAFF

J: TRBJ2-5
V: TRBV29-1
size: medium-sized
CDR3: CSFEDRGEQETQYF

J: TRBJ2-5
V: TRBV6-2/TRBV6-3
size: medium-sized
CDR3: CASTHGTSGRLLAETQYF

J: TRBJ2-7
V: TRBV5-1
size: -
CDR3: CASSLATGYEQYF

J: TRBJ2-7
V: TRBV5-4
size: medium-sized
CDR3: CASSFGGAYEQYF

J: TRBJ2-5
V: TRBV3-1
size: -
CDR3: CASSQTAGGRETQYF

J: TRBJ2-3
V: TRBV5-8
size: -
CDR3: CASTAPGTREEGTQYF

J: TRBJ2-3
V: TRBV29-1
size: -
CDR3: CSATPAEGTDTQYF

J: TRBJ1-2
V: TRBV7-9
size: -
CDR3: CASSLAQGAHGYTF

J: TRBJ2-7
V: TRBV27
size: -
CDR3: CASSLQGAYEQYF

J: TRBJ2-7
V: TRBV5-6
size: -
CDR3: CASSLDHSYEQYF

J: TRBJ2-1
V: TRBV29-1
size: medium-sized
CDR3: CSVERPDRGYYNEQFF